This T cell receptor (beta chain) was documented in a study of cytomegalovirus exposure and HLA in healthy donors. This CDR3 has 14 residues. Trimming took 4 bases from V and 7 from J; bases not matched to a gene: 8. The germline V gene has CDR1 MNHEY and CDR2 SMNVEV (reference sequence). It was with 60 Vbeta and 13 Jbeta primers that the PCR ran. Clones were read by immunoSEQ multiplex PCR, and TCRdb kept only the in-frame ones, dropping some. The sample lists approximately 85,000 clones; approximately 80% were seen once. Whole-study results and caveats: Across donors, sequencing depth was assumed by presence/absence analyses to be roughly uniform. Information on immune exposure was restricted to one variable (CMV serostatus).

Turning to this clone: Its antigen remains unknown.

The sequence came from a man over 45 in good health and CMV-seropositive. Sequenced sample: PBMCs. The chain employs TRBV27 and TRBJ1-2; 8 nucleotides line up with TRBD1. CDR3 nucleotides: TGTGCCAGCAGTTCTATCAGGGGGCTAGGTGGCTACACCTTC. It is translated as CASSSIRGLGGYTF.